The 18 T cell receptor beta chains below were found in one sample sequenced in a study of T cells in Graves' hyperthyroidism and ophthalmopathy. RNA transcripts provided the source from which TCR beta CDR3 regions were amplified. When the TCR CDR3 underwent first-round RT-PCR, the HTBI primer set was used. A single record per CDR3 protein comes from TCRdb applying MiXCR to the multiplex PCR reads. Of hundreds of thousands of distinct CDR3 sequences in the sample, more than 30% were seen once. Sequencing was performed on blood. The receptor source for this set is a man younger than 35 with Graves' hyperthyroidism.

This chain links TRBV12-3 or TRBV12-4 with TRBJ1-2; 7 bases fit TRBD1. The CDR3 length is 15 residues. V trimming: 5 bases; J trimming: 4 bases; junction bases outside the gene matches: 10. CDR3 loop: CASSPRQGLLYGYTF. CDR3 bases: TGTGCCAGCAGTCCGCGACAGGGCTTACTCTATGGCTACACCTTC.

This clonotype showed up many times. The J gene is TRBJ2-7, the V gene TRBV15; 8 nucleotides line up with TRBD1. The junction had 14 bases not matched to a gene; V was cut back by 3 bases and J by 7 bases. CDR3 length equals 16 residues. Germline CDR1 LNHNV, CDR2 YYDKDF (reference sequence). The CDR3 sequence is CATSSTQQGVAREQYF. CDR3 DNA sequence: TGTGCCACCAGCAGCACTCAACAGGGGGTTGCTCGAGAGCAGTACTTC.

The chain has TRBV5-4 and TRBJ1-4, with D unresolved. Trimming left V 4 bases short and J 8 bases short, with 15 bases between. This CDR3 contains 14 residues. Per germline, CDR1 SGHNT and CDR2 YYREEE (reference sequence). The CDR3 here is CASSQVGYGEKLFF. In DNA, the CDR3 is TGTGCCAGCAGCCAAGTGGGCTACGGCGAAAAACTGTTTTTT. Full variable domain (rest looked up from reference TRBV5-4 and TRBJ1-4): ETGVTQSPTHLIKTRGQQVTLRCSSQSGHNTVSWYQQALGQGPQFIFQYYREEENGRGNFPPRFSGLQFPNYSSELNVNALELDDSALYLCASSQVGYGEKLFFGSGTQLSVL.

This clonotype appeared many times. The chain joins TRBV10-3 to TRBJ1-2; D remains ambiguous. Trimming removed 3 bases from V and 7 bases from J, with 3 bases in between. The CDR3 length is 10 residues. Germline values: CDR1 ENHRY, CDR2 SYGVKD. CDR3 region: CAISDGGYTF. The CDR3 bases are TGTGCCATCAGTGATGGTGGCTACACCTTC.

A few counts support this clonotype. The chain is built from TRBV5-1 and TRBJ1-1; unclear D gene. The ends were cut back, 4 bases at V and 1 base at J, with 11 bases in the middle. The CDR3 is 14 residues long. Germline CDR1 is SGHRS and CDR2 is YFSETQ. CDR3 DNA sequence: TGCGCCAGCAGCGGTACTCCGAGGAACACTGAAGCTTTCTTT. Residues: CASSGTPRNTEAFF.

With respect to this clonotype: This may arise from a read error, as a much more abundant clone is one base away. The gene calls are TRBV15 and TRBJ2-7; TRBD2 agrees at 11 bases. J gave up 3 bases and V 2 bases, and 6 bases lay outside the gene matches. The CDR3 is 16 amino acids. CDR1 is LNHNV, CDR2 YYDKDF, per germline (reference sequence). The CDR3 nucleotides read TGTGCCACCAGCAGATCCCCCGGGACTAGCGGCTACGAGCAGTACTTC. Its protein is CATSRSPGTSGYEQYF.

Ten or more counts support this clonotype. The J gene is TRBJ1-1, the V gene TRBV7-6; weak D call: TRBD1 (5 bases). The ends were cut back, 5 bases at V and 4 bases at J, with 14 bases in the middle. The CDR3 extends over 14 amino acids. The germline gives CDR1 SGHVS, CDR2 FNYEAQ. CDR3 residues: CASSPESGGTEAFF. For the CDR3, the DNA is TGTGCCAGCAGCCCTGAATCCGGGGGCACTGAAGCTTTCTTT.

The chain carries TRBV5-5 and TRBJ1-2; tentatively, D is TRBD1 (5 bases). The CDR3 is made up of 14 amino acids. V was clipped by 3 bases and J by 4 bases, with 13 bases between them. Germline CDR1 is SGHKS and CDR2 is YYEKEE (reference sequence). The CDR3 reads CASSSARGTYGYTF. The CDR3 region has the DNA TGTGCCAGCAGCTCTGCAAGGGGCACCTATGGCTACACCTTC.

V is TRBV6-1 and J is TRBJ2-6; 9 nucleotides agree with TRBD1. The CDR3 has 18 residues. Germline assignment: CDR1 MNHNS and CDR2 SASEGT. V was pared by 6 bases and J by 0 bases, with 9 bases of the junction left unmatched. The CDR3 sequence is CASRHKGQGSSGANVLTF. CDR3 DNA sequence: TGTGCCAGCAGACACAAGGGACAGGGAAGCTCTGGGGCCAACGTCCTGACTTTC.

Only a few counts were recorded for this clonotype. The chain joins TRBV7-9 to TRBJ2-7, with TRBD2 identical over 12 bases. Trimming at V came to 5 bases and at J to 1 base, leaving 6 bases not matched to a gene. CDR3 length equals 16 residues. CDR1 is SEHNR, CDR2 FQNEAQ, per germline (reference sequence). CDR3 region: CASSTATSGGSYEQYF. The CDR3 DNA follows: TGTGCCAGCAGCACGGCGACTAGCGGGGGATCCTACGAGCAGTACTTC.

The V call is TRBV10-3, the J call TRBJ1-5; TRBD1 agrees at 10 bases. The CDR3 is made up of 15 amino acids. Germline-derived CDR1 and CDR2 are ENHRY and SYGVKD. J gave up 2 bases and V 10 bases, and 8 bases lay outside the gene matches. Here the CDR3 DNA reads TGTGCCACCGGGACAGGGGCTATTGGCAATCAGCCCCAGCATTTT. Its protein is CATGTGAIGNQPQHF.

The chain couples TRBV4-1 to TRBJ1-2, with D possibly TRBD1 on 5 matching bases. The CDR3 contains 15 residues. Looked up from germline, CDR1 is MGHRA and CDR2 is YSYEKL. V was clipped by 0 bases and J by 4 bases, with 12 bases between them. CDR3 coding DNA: TGCGCCAGCAGCCAAGATGCGGGGCGTAGCTATGGCTACACCTTC. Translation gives CASSQDAGRSYGYTF.

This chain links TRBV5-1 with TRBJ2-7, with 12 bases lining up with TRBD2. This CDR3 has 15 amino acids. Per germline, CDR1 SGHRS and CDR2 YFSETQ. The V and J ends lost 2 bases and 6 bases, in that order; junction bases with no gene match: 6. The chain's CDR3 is CASSLRLAGASEQYF. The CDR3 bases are TGCGCCAGCAGCTTACGACTAGCGGGAGCTTCCGAGCAGTACTTC.

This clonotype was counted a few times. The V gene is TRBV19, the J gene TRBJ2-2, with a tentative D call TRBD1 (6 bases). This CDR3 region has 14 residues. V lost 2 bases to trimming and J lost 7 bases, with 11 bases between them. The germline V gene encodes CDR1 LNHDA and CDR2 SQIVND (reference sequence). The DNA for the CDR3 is TGTGCCAGTAGTATAAATCAGGGGATCGGGGAGCTGTTTTTT. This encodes CASSINQGIGELFF.

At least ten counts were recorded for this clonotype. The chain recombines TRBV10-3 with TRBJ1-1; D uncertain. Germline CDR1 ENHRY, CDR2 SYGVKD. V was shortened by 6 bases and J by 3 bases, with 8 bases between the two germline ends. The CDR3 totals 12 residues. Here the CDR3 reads CAIRTLDTEAFF. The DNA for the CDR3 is TGTGCCATCAGGACGTTGGACACTGAAGCTTTCTTT.

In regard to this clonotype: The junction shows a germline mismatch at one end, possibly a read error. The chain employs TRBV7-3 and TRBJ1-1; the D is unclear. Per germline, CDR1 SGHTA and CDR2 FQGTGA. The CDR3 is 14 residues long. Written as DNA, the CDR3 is TGTGCCAGCAGCCCAGGACCGTCGAACGCTGAAGCTTTCTTT. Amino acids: CASSPGPSNAEAFF. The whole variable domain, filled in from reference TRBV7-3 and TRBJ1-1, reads GAGVSQTPSNKVTEKGKYVELRCDPISGHTALYWYRQSLGQGPEFLIYFQGTGAADDSGLPNDRFFAVRPEGSVSTLKIQRTERGDSAVYLCASSPGPSNAEAFFGQGTRLTVV.

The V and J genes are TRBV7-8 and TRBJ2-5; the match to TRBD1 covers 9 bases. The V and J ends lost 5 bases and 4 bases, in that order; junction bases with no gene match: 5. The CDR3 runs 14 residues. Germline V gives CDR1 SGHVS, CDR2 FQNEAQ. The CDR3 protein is CASSRGTGLETQYF. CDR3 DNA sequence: TGTGCCAGCAGCAGAGGGACAGGGCTAGAGACCCAGTACTTC.

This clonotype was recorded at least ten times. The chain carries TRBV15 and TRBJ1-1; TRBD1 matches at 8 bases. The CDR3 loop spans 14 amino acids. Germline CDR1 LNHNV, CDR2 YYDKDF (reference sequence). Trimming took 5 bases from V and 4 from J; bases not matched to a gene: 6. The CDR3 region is CATSSRTGSTEAFF. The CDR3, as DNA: TGTGCCACCAGCTCGCGGACAGGGTCCACTGAAGCTTTCTTT. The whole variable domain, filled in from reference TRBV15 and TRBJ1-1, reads DAMVIQNPRYQVTQFGKPVTLSCSQTLNHNVMYWYQQKSSQAPKLLFHYYDKDFNNEADTPDNFQSRRPNTSFCFLDIRSPGLGDTAMYLCATSSRTGSTEAFFGQGTRLTVV.